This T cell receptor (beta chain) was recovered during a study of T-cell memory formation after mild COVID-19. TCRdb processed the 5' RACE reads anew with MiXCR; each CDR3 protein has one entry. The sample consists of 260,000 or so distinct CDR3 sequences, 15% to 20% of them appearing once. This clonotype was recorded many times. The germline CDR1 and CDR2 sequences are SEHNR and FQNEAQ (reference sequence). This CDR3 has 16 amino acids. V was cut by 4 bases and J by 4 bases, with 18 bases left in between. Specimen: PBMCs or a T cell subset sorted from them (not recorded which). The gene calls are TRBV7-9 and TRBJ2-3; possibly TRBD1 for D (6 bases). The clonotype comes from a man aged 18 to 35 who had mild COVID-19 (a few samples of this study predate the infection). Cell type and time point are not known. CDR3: CASSYPGAGDADTQYF. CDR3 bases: TGTGCCAGCAGCTACCCCGGGGCAGGGGACGCAGATACGCAGTATTTT. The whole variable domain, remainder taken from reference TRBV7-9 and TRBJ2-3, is DTGVSQNPRHKITKRGQNVTFRCDPISEHNRLYWYRQTLGQGPEFLTYFQNEAQLEKSRLLSDRFSAERPKGSFSTLEIQRTEQGDSAMYLCASSYPGAGDADTQYFGPGTRLTVL.